The following is a T cell receptor beta chain sequence with its context. No antigen is known for it. This sample is part of a study of human T cells and chemical hapten exposure. The time point: patch test 2, 6 weeks after DPC sensitization. This sample's treatment: therapeutic diphenylcyclopropenone sensitization with weekly scalp DPC. Study-wide findings and caveats: Significantly greater numbers of large CDR3 similarity clusters came from expanded TCRs than from controls. PT1 expanded TCR numbers tracked positively with patch test score.

Trimming left V 2 bases short and J 7 bases short, with 9 bases between. There are 13 residues in the CDR3. Germline CDR1 reads SGHTA; CDR2 reads FQGTGA. TCRdb independently ran MiXCR on the RACE reads; one entry per CDR3 protein. The sample gives 80,000 to 95,000 distinct CDR3 sequences, 8% to 13% of which show up once; roughly 2% is in the top ten. The input for sequencing was whole blood, taken in connection with sensitization to the hapten diphenylcyclopropenone (DPC). The chain uses TRBV7-3 and TRBJ2-1; no firm D call. The origin of this receptor is a man aged 35-49 years with alopecia areata. Some clones in this sample may be carry-over from other donors' samples. The CDR3 bases are TGTGCCAGCAGCTTAGGCCAGCAGAATGAGCAGTTCTTC. Protein product: CASSLGQQNEQFF.